The rows below give T cell receptor beta chains drawn from one sample of a study of blood T cell repertoires in COVID-19. Profiling relied on immunoSEQ multiplex PCR, and the TCRdb table lists in-frame clones only, not all of them. Found here are about 100,000 clones, roughly nine tenths of them singletons; the top ten hold about 1.9%. The sequenced material came from peripheral blood. Source of these receptors: a man aged 45 to 65 with active COVID-19. The CDR3 runs from the conserved cysteine through the conserved F or W. The D gene is left open where the match is weak. The listing skips clone size in some rows; elsewhere it reads once, few, many or a size class.

16,TRBD1,TRBV7-6,.,TRBJ2-1,TGTGCCAGCAGCCTTGGGACAGGGGGTTTGTGGAATGAGCAGTTCTTC,CASSLGTGGLWNEQFF
18,TRBD1,TRBV4-1,.,TRBJ2-3,TGCGCCAGCAGCCAAGTAACTTTCGGGACAGGGGAGACAGATACGCAGTATTTT,CASSQVTFGTGETDTQYF
14,.,TRBV6-2/TRBV6-3,.,TRBJ1-2,TGTGCCAGCAGCCACAGGGAAAGGGACTATGGCTACACCTTC,CASSHRERDYGYTF
14,TRBD1,TRBV29-1,.,TRBJ1-5,TGCAGCGTTGCAGCAGGGGGCTCCAATCAGCCCCAGCATTTT,CSVAAGGSNQPQHF
13,.,TRBV6-5,.,TRBJ1-5,TGTGCCAGTAAACAGGTCTACAATCAGCCCCAGCATTTT,CASKQVYNQPQHF
14,.,TRBV2,.,TRBJ1-1,TGTGCCAGCAGGACTCAGACGGTGAACACTGAAGCTTTCTTT,CASRTQTVNTEAFF
15,TRBD1,TRBV23-1,.,TRBJ2-7,TGCGCCAGCAGTCCTCCCGGACAGGGGCTCTACGAGCAGTACTTC,CASSPPGQGLYEQYF
15,TRBD2,TRBV7-3,.,TRBJ2-3,TGTGCCAGCAGCTTAACGGGACTAGGGACAGATACGCAGTATTTT,CASSLTGLGTDTQYF
13,.,TRBV7-9,.,TRBJ1-1,TGTGCCAGCAGCCTAGCCGGGGTCACTGAAGCTTTCTTT,CASSLAGVTEAFF
15,.,TRBV11-2,.,TRBJ2-3,TGTGCCAGCAGCCTAGCGAGCGGTAGCACAGATACGCAGTATTTT,CASSLASGSTDTQYF
14,TRBD1,TRBV7-9,.,TRBJ1-1,TGTGCCAGCAGACAGGGACAGGGCTTCGCTGAAGCTTTCTTT,CASRQGQGFAEAFF
12,.,TRBV12-5,.,TRBJ1-2,TGTGCTAGTGGTTTGGACAGGTACGGCTACACCTTC,CASGLDRYGYTF
14,TRBD1,TRBV7-9,.,TRBJ2-5,TGTGCCAGCAGTCCAGGACAGGGACAAGAGACCCAGTACTTC,CASSPGQGQETQYF
15,.,TRBV5-1,.,TRBJ1-3,TGCGCCAGCAGCTTGGAAGGTCCGGGAGGAAACACCATATATTTT,CASSLEGPGGNTIYF
17,.,TRBV19,.,TRBJ1-6,TGTGCCAGTAGTATATTCATACAGGGCGACTATAATTCACCCCTCCACTTT,CASSIFIQGDYNSPLHF
13,.,TRBV19,.,TRBJ2-1,TGTGCCAGTACCCAGAACGTTTACAATGAGCAGTTCTTC,CASTQNVYNEQFF
14,.,TRBV18,once,TRBJ1-2,TGTGCCAGCTCGGCCTCATACAGAGTCAATGGCTACACCTTC,CASSASYRVNGYTF
14,TRBD1,TRBV7-9,.,TRBJ2-7,TGTGCCAGCAGCTTAGGGGACAGGCCCTACGAGCAGTACTTC,CASSLGDRPYEQYF
16,TRBD2,TRBV14,.,TRBJ2-1,TGTGCCAGCAGACGTAGCGGGGCTCCCTCCTACAATGAGCAGTTCTTC,CASRRSGAPSYNEQFF
15,TRBD1,TRBV24-1,.,TRBJ2-7,TGTGCCACCAGGTCTTCCGGGACAGGAAGCTACGAGCAGTACTTC,CATRSSGTGSYEQYF
12,.,TRBV7-9,.,TRBJ1-2,TGTGCCAGCAGCTTGTTCCGGGATGGCTACACCTTC,CASSLFRDGYTF
15,TRBD1,TRBV27,.,TRBJ2-4,TGTGCCAGCAGACCGGACAGGGTGGCCAAAAACATTCAGTACTTC,CASRPDRVAKNIQYF
15,.,TRBV21-1,.,TRBJ1-3,TGTGCCAGCCCGATGACAGGGCCCTCTGGAAACACCATATATTTT,CASPMTGPSGNTIYF
16,TRBD2,TRBV5-1,.,TRBJ2-5,TGCGCCAGCAGCTTGTTGGCCGGGACTAGCACGGAGACCCAGTACTTC,CASSLLAGTSTETQYF
13,TRBD1,TRBV15,.,TRBJ1-6,TGTGCCACCAGCAGGGACAGGGTTGGACCCCTCCACTTT,CATSRDRVGPLHF
15,.,TRBV10-3,.,TRBJ2-1,TGTGCCATCAGTAGGACGCAGAGGGCCTACAATGAGCAGTTCTTC,CAISRTQRAYNEQFF
15,.,TRBV6-5,.,TRBJ2-2,TGTGCCAGCAGTTACACCCCGAGGCGTACCGGGGAGCTGTTTTTT,CASSYTPRRTGELFF
15,TRBD1,TRBV6-6,.,TRBJ2-1,TGTGCCAGCAGCTTCGACAGGGGGCTTGGCAATGAGCAGTTCTTC,CASSFDRGLGNEQFF
15,.,TRBV9,.,TRBJ1-1,TGTGCCAGCAGCGTAGATGGGGCAGTAAACACTGAAGCTTTCTTT,CASSVDGAVNTEAFF
16,.,TRBV4-1,once,TRBJ2-6,TGCGCCAGCAGCCAATCTACAGCCTCTGGGGCCAACGTCCTGACTTTC,CASSQSTASGANVLTF